The clone carrying this T cell receptor beta chain was seen a single time. The data stem from a study of long-term antiretroviral therapy in people with HIV. Researchers ran immunoSEQ v3.0 at survey level. Sequencing used immunoSEQ multiplex PCR; TCRdb keeps in-frame clones, though not all of them. The top ten clones hold 9.5% to 14% of a sample with 15,000 to 20,000 clones, under 85% of them seen once. The CDR3 totals 12 residues. The ends were cut back, 7 bases at V and 5 bases at J, with 8 bases in the middle. Germline loops: CDR1 LGHNT, CDR2 FRNRAP. The sequencing here drew on unsorted PBMCs, taken 2.3 years after starting antiretroviral therapy. The J gene is TRBJ2-2, the V gene TRBV12-5; TRBD2 is a possible D gene (5 bases). The origin of this receptor is a woman aged 40 to 50 with HIV. The CDR3 sequence is CASEWETGELFF. In DNA form, the CDR3 reads TGTGCTAGTGAGTGGGAGACCGGGGAGCTGTTTTTT.